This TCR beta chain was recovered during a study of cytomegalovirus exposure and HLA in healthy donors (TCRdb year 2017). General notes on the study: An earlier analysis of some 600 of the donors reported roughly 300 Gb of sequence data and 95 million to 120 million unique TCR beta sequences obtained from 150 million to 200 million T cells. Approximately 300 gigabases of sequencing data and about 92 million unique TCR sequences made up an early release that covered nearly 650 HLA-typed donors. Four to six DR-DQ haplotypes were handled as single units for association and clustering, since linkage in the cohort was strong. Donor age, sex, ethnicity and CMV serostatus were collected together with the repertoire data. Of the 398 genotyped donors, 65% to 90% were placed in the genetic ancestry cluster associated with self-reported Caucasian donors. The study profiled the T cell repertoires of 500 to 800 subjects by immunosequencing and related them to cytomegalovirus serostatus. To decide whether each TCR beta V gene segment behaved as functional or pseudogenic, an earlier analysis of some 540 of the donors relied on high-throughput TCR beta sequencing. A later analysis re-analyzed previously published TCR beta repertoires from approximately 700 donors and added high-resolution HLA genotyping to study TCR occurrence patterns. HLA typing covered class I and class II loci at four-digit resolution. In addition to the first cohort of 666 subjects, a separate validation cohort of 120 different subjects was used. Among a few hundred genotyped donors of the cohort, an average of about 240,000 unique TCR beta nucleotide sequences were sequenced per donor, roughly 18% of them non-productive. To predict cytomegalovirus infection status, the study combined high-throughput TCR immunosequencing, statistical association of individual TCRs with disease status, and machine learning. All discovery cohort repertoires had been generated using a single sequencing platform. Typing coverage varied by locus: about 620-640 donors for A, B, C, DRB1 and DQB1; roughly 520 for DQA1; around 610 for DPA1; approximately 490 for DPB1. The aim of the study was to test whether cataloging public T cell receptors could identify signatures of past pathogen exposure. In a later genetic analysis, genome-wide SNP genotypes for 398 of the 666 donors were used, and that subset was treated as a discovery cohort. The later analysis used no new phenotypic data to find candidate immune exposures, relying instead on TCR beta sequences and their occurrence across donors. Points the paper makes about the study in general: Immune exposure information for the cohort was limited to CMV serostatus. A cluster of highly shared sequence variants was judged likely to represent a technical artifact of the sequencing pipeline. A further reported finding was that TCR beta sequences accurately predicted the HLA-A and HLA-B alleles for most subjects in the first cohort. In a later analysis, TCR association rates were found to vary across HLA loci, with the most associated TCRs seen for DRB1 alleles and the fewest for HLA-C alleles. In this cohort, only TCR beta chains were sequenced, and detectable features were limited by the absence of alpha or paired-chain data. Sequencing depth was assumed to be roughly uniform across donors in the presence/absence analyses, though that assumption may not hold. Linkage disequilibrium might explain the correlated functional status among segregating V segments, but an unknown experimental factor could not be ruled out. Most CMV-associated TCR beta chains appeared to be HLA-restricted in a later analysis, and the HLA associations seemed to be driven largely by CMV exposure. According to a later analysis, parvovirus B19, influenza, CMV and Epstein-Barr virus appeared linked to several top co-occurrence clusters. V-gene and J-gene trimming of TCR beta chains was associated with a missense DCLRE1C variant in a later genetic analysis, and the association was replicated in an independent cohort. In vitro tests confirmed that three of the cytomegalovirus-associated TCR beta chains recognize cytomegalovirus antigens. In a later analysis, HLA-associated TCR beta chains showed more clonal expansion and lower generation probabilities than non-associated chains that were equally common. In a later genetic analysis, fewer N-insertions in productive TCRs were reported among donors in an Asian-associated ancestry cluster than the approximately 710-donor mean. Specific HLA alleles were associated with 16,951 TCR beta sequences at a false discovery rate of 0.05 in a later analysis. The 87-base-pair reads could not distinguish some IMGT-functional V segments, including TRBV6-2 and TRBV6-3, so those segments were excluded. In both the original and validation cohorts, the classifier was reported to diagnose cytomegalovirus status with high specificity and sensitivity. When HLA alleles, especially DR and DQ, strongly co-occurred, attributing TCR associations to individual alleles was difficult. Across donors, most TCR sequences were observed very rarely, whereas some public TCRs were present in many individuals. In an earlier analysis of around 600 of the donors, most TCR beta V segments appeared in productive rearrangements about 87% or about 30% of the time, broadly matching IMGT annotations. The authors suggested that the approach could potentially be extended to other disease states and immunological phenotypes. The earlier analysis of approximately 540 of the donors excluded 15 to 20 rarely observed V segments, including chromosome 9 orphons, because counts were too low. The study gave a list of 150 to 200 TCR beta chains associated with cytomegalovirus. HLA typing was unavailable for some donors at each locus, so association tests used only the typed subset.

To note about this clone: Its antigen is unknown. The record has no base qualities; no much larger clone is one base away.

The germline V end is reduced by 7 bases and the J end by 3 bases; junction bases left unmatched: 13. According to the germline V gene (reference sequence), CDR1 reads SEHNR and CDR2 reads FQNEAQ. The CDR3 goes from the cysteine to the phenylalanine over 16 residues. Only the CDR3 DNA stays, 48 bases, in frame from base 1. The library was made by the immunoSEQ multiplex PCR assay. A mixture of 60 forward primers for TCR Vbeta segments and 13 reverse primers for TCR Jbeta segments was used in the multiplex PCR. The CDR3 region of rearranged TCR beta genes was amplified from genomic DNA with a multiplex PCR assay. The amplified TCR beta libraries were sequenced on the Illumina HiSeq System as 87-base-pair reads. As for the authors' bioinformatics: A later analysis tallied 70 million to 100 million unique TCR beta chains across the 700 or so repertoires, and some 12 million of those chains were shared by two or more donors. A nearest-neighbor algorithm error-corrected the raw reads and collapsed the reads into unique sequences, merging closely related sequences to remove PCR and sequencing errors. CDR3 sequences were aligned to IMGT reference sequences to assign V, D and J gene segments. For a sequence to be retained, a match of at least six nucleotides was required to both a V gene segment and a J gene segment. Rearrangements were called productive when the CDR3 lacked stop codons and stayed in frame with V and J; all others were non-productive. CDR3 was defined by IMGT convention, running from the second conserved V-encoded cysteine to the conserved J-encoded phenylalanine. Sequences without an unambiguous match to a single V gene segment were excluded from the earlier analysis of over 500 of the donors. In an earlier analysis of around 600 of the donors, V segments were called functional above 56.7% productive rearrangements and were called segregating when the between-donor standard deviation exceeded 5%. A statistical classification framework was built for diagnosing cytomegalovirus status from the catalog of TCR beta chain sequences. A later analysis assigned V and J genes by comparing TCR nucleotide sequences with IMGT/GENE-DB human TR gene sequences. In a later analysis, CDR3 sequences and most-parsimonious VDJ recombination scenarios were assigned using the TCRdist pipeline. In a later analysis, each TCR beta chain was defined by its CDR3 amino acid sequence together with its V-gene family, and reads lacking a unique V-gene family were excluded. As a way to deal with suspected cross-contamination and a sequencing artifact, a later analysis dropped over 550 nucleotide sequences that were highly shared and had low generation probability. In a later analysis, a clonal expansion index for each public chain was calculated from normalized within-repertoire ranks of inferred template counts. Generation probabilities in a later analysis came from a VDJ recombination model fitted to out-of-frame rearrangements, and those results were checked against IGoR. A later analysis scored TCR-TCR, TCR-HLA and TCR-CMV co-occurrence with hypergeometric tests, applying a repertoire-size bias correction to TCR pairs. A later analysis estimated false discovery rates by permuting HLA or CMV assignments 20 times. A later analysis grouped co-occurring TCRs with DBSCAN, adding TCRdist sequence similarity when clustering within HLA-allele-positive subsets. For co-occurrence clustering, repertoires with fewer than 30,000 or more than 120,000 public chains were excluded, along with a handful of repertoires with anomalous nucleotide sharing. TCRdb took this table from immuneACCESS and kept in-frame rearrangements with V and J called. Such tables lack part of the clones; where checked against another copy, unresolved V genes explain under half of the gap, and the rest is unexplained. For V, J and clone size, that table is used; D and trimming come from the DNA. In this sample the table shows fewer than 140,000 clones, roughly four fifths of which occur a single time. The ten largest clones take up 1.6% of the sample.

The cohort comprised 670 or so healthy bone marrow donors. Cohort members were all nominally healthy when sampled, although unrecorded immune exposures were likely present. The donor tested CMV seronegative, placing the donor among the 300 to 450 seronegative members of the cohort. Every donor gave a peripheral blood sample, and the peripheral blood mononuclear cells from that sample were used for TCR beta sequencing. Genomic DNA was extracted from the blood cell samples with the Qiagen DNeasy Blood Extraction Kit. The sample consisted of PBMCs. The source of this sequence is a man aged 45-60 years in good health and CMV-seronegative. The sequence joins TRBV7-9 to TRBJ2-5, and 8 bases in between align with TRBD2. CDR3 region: CASMGQSGLAKETQYF. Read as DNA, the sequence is TGTGCCAGCATGGGCCAGTCCGGACTAGCAAAAGAGACCCAGTACTTC.